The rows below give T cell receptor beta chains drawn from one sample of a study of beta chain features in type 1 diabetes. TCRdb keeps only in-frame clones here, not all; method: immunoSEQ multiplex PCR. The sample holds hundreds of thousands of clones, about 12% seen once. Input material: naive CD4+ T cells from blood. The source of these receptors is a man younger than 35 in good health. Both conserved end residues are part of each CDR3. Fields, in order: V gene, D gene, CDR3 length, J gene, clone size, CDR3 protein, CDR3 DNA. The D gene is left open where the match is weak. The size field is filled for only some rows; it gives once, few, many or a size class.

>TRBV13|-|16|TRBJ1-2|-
CASSLRTGAGLNGYTF
TGTGCCAGCAGCTTACGGACCGGTGCAGGGTTAAATGGCTACACCTTC
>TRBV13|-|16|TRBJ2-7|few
CASSQGGQRRYYEQYF
TGTGCCAGCAGCCAGGGAGGACAACGACGATACTACGAGCAGTACTTC
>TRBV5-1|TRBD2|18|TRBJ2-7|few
CASSLAWTSGPSSYEQYF
TGCGCCAGCAGCTTGGCCTGGACTAGCGGGCCATCCTCCTACGAGCAGTACTTC
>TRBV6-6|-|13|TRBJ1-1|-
CASSKTESTEAFF
TGTGCCAGCAGTAAAACAGAGAGCACTGAAGCTTTCTTT
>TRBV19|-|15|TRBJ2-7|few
CASSIGTGFSGEQYF
TGTGCCAGTAGTATCGGTACAGGGTTCTCGGGCGAGCAGTACTTC
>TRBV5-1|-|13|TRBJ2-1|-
CATKTVAGNEQFF
TGCGCCACCAAGACAGTAGCCGGGAATGAGCAGTTCTTC
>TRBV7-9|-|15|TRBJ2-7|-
CASSRKGAVPFEQYF
TGTGCCAGCAGCCGCAAAGGCGCGGTTCCTTTCGAGCAGTACTTC
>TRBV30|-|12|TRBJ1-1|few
CASTGGVTEAFF
TGTGCCTCGACCGGGGGTGTCACTGAAGCTTTCTTT
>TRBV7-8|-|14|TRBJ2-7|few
CASRRDLDAYEQYF
TGTGCCAGCAGGCGGGACCTGGATGCCTACGAGCAGTACTTC
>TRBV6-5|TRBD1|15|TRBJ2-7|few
CASQGTGLPSYEQYF
TGTGCCAGCCAAGGGACAGGGCTGCCCTCCTACGAGCAGTACTTC
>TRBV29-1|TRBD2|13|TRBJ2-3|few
CSAGTSGTDTQYF
TGCAGCGCCGGGACTAGCGGCACAGATACGCAGTATTTT
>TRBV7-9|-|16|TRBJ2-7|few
CASSPTGQGSSYEQYF
TGTGCCAGCAGCCCGACTGGGCAGGGGAGTAGCTACGAGCAGTACTTC
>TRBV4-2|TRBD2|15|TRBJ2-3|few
CASSLASGGTDTQYF
TGTGCCAGCAGCCTGGCTAGCGGAGGCACAGATACGCAGTATTTT
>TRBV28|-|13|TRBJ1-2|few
CASSLLGAGGYTF
TGTGCCAGCAGTTTACTCGGCGCGGGGGGCTACACCTTC
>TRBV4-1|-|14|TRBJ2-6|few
CASSQGDGANVLTF
TGCGCCAGCAGCCAAGGCGATGGGGCCAACGTCCTGACTTTC
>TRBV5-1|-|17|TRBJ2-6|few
CASSLSRADSGANVLTF
TGCGCCAGCAGCTTGTCCCGCGCGGACTCTGGGGCCAACGTCCTGACTTTC
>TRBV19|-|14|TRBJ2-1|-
CASTPRQGRDEQFF
TGTGCCAGTACTCCTCGCCAGGGGCGGGATGAGCAGTTCTTC
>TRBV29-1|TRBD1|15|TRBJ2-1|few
CSVPRTGLRYNEQFF
TGCAGCGTACCTAGGACAGGGCTAAGATACAATGAGCAGTTCTTC
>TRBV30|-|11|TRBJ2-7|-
CAGTGGERQYF
TGTGCCGGGACCGGCGGGGAAAGGCAGTACTTC
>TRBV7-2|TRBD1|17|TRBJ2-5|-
CASSRAALGQGQETQYF
TGTGCCAGCAGCCGGGCGGCTCTGGGACAGGGCCAAGAGACCCAGTACTTC
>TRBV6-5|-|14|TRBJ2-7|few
CASSLQGEVDEQYF
TGTGCCAGCAGCCTCCAGGGGGAGGTGGACGAGCAGTACTTC
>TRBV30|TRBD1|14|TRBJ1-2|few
CAWRADRELGGYTF
TGTGCCTGGAGGGCAGACAGGGAACTTGGAGGCTACACCTTC
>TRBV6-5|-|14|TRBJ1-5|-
CATAEQGTNQPQHF
TGTGCCACCGCAGAGCAGGGTACGAATCAGCCCCAGCATTTT
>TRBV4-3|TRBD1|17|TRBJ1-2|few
CASSPTVGTGRDYGYTF
TGCGCCAGCAGCCCCACCGTGGGGACAGGGCGGGACTATGGCTACACCTTC
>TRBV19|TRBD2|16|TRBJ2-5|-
CASSTQRGGIKETQYF
TGTGCCAGTAGTACTCAGCGGGGGGGCATTAAGGAGACCCAGTACTTC
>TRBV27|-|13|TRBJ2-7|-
CASSAHESYEQYF
TGTGCCAGCAGTGCCCACGAGAGCTACGAGCAGTACTTC
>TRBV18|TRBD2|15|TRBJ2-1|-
CASSPQRDAYNEQFF
TGTGCCAGCTCACCGCAGCGGGACGCCTACAATGAGCAGTTCTTC
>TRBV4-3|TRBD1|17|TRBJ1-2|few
CASSQDGQGGSFYGYTF
TGCGCCAGCAGCCAAGATGGACAGGGGGGGAGCTTTTATGGCTACACCTTC
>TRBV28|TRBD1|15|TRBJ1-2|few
CASRRAGTGYYGYTF
TGTGCCAGCAGACGGGCCGGGACAGGATACTATGGCTACACCTTC
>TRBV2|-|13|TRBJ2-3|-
CASRRVFTDTQYF
TGTGCCAGCAGGAGGGTTTTCACAGATACGCAGTATTTT
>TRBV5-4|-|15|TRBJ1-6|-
CASSLGNRERSPLHF
TGTGCCAGCAGCTTGGGGAACAGGGAACGCTCACCCCTCCACTTT
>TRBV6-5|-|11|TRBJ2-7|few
CASSRQYEQYF
TGTGCCAGCAGTCGACAGTACGAGCAGTACTTC